The 16 T cell receptor beta chains presented below share a single source sample, sequenced in a study of glioma-infiltrating T cells after dendritic cell vaccination. Only in-frame clones appear in the TCRdb table, and some are missing; sequencing was by immunoSEQ multiplex PCR. The sample includes around 60,000 clones, over 75% of them seen just once. Noted time point: after dendritic cell vaccination, including at tumor progression/relapse. Sequencing used blood, obtained after dendritic cell vaccination. The source of these receptors is a human donor with glioblastoma.

A single count supports this clone. The gene calls are TRBV4-1 and TRBJ2-2, with a weak D call TRBD2 (5 bases). V lost 6 bases, J lost 1 base, and 12 bases lay in between. Germline V gives CDR1 MGHRA, CDR2 YSYEKL. This CDR3 is built from 15 residues. CDR3 DNA: TGCGCCAGCAGTTGGGAGACTGGGAACACCGGGGAGCTGTTTTTT. Translation gives CASSWETGNTGELFF.

The chain links TRBV25-1 to TRBJ2-7, with D maybe TRBD2 (5 bases). The germline V and J ends were trimmed by 4 bases and 6 bases, with 10 bases remaining between them. The germline CDR1 and CDR2 sequences are MGHDK and SYGVNS. CDR3 length: 12 amino acids. CDR3: CASSGFAGEQYF. The CDR3 DNA sequence: TGTGCCAGCAGTGGGTTCGCGGGCGAGCAGTACTTC.

The chain has TRBV5-4 and TRBJ1-3; D gene ambiguous. V was shortened by 4 bases and J by 1 base, with 9 bases between the two germline ends. The CDR3 sequence is 14 residues long. Looked up from germline, CDR1 is SGHNT and CDR2 is YYREEE (reference sequence). CDR3 in DNA: TGTGCCAGCAGCCTCGGAGGGTCTGGAAACACCATATATTTT. It encodes CASSLGGSGNTIYF.

This chain links TRBV11-2 with TRBJ1-1; TRBD1 is a possible D gene (5 bases). V gave up 8 bases and J gave up 3 bases, with 13 bases separating them. The CDR3 spans 13 residues. CDR1 and CDR2 (germline): SGHAT, FQNNGV. CDR3 residues: CASGALGDTEAFF. CDR3 coding DNA: TGTGCCAGCGGGGCCCTTGGGGACACTGAAGCTTTCTTT.

Comments on this clone: This CDR3 is also generated by other DNA sequences in the sample. The J gene is TRBJ1-6, the V gene TRBV5-6, with 7 positions matching TRBD1. Germline CDR1 SGHDT, CDR2 YYEEEE. The CDR3 length is 14 residues. The trim removed 3 bases at V and 9 bases at J, leaving 6 bases unmatched. As DNA, the CDR3 is TGTGCCAGCAGCTCGGGACAGCTGAGTTCACCCCTCCACTTT. This gives the protein CASSSGQLSSPLHF.

This rearrangement joins TRBV13 to TRBJ2-7; TRBD1 might be the D (6 bases). The CDR3 covers 14 residues. Germline values: CDR1 PRHDT, CDR2 FYEKMQ (reference sequence). With 2 bases removed from V and 2 bases from J, the gap between germline ends came to 10 bases. The CDR3 DNA reads as TGTGCCAGCAGCTTACACAACAGGGCCTACGAGCAGTACTTC. This encodes CASSLHNRAYEQYF.

Only one count was recorded for this clone. This rearrangement joins TRBV9 to TRBJ1-2; D is perhaps TRBD1 (6 bases). Germline V gives CDR1 SGDLS, CDR2 YYNGEE. This CDR3 contains 14 residues. V was trimmed by 0 bases and J by 5 bases, leaving 11 bases between them. In nucleotides, the CDR3 is TGTGCCAGCAGCGTAGCGAGGGGGTCTTATGGCTACACCTTC. Its translation: CASSVARGSYGYTF.

The gene calls are TRBV2 and TRBJ1-5, with TRBD1 matching 7 bases. The junction had 9 bases not matched to a gene; V was cut back by 7 bases and J by 6 bases. Germline V gene lookup returns CDR1 SNHLY and CDR2 FYNNEI. The CDR3 totals 14 residues. This CDR3 reads CASTTTGRGQPQHF. The CDR3 DNA sequence: TGTGCCAGCACAACGACAGGGAGAGGTCAGCCCCAGCATTTT.

This rearrangement joins TRBV4-2 to TRBJ2-5; D unclear. The tail of the sequence fits TRBJ2-7 better, so the J call may be wrong. The length of the CDR3 is 13 residues. Germline V lookup: CDR1 LGHNA, CDR2 YNFKEQ. The CDR3 sequence is CASSQESVSEQYF. The CDR3, as DNA: TGTGCCAGCAGCCAAGAGAGTGTTAGCGAGCAGTACTTC.

The chain couples TRBV7-6 to TRBJ1-3; D is perhaps TRBD1 (5 bases). Trimming took 0 bases from V and 2 from J, leaving 8 bases between them. The length of the CDR3 is 15 residues. Germline CDR1 SGHVS, CDR2 FNYEAQ. This chain's CDR3 is CASSLAQGAGNTIYF. DNA for the CDR3: TGTGCCAGCAGCTTAGCGCAAGGGGCTGGAAACACCATATATTTT.

About this clone: One end of the junction does not line up with germline, which may come from a read error. The V call is TRBV19, the J call TRBJ2-5; TRBD2 aligns across 7 bases. Germline lookup yields CDR1 LNHDA and CDR2 SQIVND (reference sequence). This CDR3 region has 11 residues. Here the CDR3 reads CASSLRLASNF. CDR3 in DNA: TGTGCCAGTAGTCTCCGACTAGCTTCGAACTTC.

This chain uses TRBV9 with TRBJ2-1; D remains unclear. The CDR3 has 13 amino acids. Germline CDR1 is SGDLS and CDR2 is YYNGEE. The ends were cut back, 3 bases at V and 6 bases at J, with 10 bases in the middle. CDR3 sequence (DNA): TGTGCCAGCAGCGGGGCCTCCCCCAATGAGCAGTTCTTC. Protein sequence: CASSGASPNEQFF.

V and J are TRBV4-1 and TRBJ2-7; D remains ambiguous. This CDR3 region has 13 residues. The V gene lost 5 bases and the J gene lost 1 base, with 9 bases spanning the gap. CDR1 MGHRA and CDR2 YSYEKL come from the germline V gene. The CDR3 sequence: CASSLTPSYEQYF. The CDR3 coding sequence is TGCGCCAGCAGCTTGACACCGTCCTACGAGCAGTACTTC.

The chain couples TRBV9 to TRBJ2-3, with TRBD2 matching over 11 bases. The CDR3 spans 18 residues. V was clipped by 4 bases and J by 2 bases; unmatched bases: 12. CDR1 is SGDLS and CDR2 is YYNGEE in the germline V gene. Here the CDR3 DNA reads TGTGCCAGCAGCCCCCGCGCTAGCGGGGGGTTGAACACAGATACGCAGTATTTT. Its translation: CASSPRASGGLNTDTQYF.

This clone was counted only a few times. The chain is built from TRBV6-6 and TRBJ2-1, with D possibly TRBD2 on 5 matching bases. In germline, CDR1 is MNHNY, CDR2 SVGAGI (reference sequence). V was trimmed by 0 bases and J by 9 bases, leaving 6 bases between them. The CDR3 is 12 residues long. The CDR3 coding sequence is TGTGCCAGCAGTTACTCCGGGGTTGAGCAGTTCTTC. It translates to CASSYSGVEQFF.

The chain carries TRBV27 and TRBJ1-1; possible D gene TRBD1, 6 bases. There are 14 residues in the CDR3. Germline CDR1 reads MNHEY; CDR2 reads SMNVEV (reference sequence). V lost 5 bases to trimming and J lost 0 bases, with 10 bases between them. CDR3 nucleotides: TGTGCCAGCAGTCCCCGGACAGTGAACACTGAAGCTTTCTTT. Amino acids: CASSPRTVNTEAFF.